Below are 4 T cell receptor beta chains sequenced from a single sample in a study of identifying expanded T cells in peripheral blood. The assay was immunoSEQ multiplex PCR, and TCRdb's table has in-frame clones only and misses some. The data hold tens of thousands of clones, with about 85% observed a single time. Sample: blood. These TCRs come from a person between 18 and 75 years old in good health.

This clone has more than one count but fewer than ten. V is TRBV6-6 and J is TRBJ1-5, with 8 bases matching TRBD1. CDR3 length: 13 amino acids. With V trimmed by 8 bases and J by 4 bases, 4 bases remained unmatched. The germline V gene encodes CDR1 MNHNY and CDR2 SVGAGI (reference sequence). CDR3: CASAGQENQPQHF. The CDR3 DNA reads TGTGCCAGCGCGGGACAGGAAAATCAGCCCCAGCATTTT.

The chain uses TRBV4-3 and TRBJ2-7; D is unresolved. Germline V lookup: CDR1 LGHNA, CDR2 YSLEER. The ends were cut back, 1 base at V and 0 bases at J, with 10 bases in the middle. The CDR3 contains 15 residues. The CDR3 region has the DNA TGCGCCAGCAGCCAAGCTACAGTGAGCTCCTACGAGCAGTACTTC. Protein: CASSQATVSSYEQYF.

The CDR3 protein is CAWRGRTGDEAFF. CDR3 nucleotide sequence: TGTGCCTGGAGGGGGCGGACGGGTGATGAAGCTTTCTTT. This sequence joins TRBV30 and TRBJ1-1; tentative D call: TRBD1 (5 bases). Germline V gives CDR1 GTSNPN, CDR2 SVGIG (reference sequence). This CDR3 is built from 13 residues. V was trimmed by 3 bases and J by 7 bases, leaving 15 bases between them.

The chain recombines TRBV28 with TRBJ1-1, with D hard to call. This CDR3 spans 11 amino acids. Trimming removed 6 bases at V and 6 bases at J, with 8 bases between. Germline loops: CDR1 MDHEN, CDR2 SYDVKM. The CDR3 DNA follows: TGTGCCAGCAGGGGGAGGCCTGAAGCTTTCTTT. It is translated as CASRGRPEAFF.